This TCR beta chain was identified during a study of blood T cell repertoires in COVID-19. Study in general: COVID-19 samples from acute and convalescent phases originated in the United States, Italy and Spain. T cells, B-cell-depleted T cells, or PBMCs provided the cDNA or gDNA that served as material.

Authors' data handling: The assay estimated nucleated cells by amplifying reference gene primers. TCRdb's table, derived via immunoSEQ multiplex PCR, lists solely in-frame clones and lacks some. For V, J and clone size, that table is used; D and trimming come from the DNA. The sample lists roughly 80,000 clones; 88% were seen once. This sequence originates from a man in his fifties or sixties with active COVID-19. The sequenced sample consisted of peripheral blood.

The CDR3 loop reads CASSLEDSPGTDTQYF. The CDR3 DNA is TGTGCCAGCAGCTTAGAGGACTCCCCCGGCACAGATACGCAGTATTTT. The V and J genes are TRBV7-2 and TRBJ2-3; a possible D gene is TRBD2 (5 bases). The CDR3 sequence is 16 residues long. V dropped 1 base and J dropped 1 base, with 12 bases sitting between them. CDR1 and CDR2 (germline): SGHTA, FQGNSA. Variable domain in full (rest from reference TRBV7-2 and TRBJ2-3): GAGVSQSPSNKVTEKGKDVELRCDPISGHTALYWYRQSLGQGLEFLIYFQGNSAPDKSGLPSDRFSAERTGGSVSTLTIQRTQQEDSAVYLCASSLEDSPGTDTQYFGPGTRLTVL.